This TCR beta chain was profiled in a study of T cell responses to AZD1222 COVID-19 vaccine. Overall study findings and caveats: Donors skewed white British and female; clonal diversity was possibly underestimated. No repertoire was sampled before or during the peak T cell response, only after it. The study reported that nearly half of spike-specific TCRs target unmutated variant regions. Spike was spanned by vaccine-associated CD4 TCRs, with dominance at 160-218 and 743-854.

Libraries were prepared by immunoSEQ multiplex PCR; TCRdb keeps only in-frame clonotypes and omits some of them. This table holds around 160,000 clones, 85% to 95% found once. Concerning this clone: Its matching antigen is unknown.

Per the germline V gene, CDR1 is KGHSH and CDR2 is LQKENI. This CDR3 comprises 15 residues. V lost 6 bases and J 0 bases, leaving 14 bases between the germline ends. The sequence derives from an adult in good health. The chain combines TRBV18 with TRBJ1-2, with D possibly being TRBD1 (6 bases). Source: peripheral blood, taken on day 0 of MenACWY control vaccination. CDR3 coding DNA: TGTGCCAGCTCGCTCGGAGGGGGATCTAACTATGGCTACACCTTC. Amino acid sequence: CASSLGGGSNYGYTF. The full variable domain, rest sourced from reference TRBV18 and TRBJ1-2, is NAGVMQNPRHLVRRRGQEARLRCSPMKGHSHVYWYRQLPEEGLKFMVYLQKENIIDESGMPKERFSAEFPKEGPSILRIQQVVRGDSAAYFCASSLGGGSNYGYTFGSGTRLTVV.